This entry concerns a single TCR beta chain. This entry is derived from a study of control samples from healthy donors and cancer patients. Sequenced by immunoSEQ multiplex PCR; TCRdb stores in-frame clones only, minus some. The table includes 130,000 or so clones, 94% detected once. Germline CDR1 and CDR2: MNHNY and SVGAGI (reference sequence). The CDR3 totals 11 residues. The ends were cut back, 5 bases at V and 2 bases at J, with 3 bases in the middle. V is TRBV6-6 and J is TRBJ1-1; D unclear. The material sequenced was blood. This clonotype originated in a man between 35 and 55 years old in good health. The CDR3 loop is CASSRNTEAFF. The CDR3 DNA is TGTGCCAGCAGTCGAAACACTGAAGCTTTCTTT.